This T cell receptor beta chain comes out of a study of early T cells in non-severe SARS-CoV-2 infection. Study information: Chains stayed unpaired after sequencing of bulk RNA from unsorted whole blood.

Study outcomes and limitations: In VDJdb matching, anti-spike CD8 responses were favored while private and CD4 specificities went missing.

In the case of this clonotype: Its antigen is still unknown. It may be a read error: a sequence one base away is much more abundant.

Unique molecular identifier tags were affixed to discrete cDNA molecules. TCRdb reprocessed the 5' RACE reads via MiXCR and lists one record per CDR3 protein. The sample records tens of thousands of distinct CDR3 sequences, approximately 10% being singletons. The sample in question was whole blood, obtained at baseline. The TCR comes from an adult who was a healthcare worker with PCR-confirmed SARS-CoV-2 infection or an uninfected control (not recorded which).

The CDR3 DNA reads TGTGCCAGCAGTTCGTCCGGGACTAGCGTCGCAGATATGCAGTATTTT. Its translation is CASSSSGTSVADMQYF. V is TRBV12-3 or TRBV12-4 and J is TRBJ2-3, with 10 bases lining up with TRBD2. The length of the CDR3 is 16 residues.